This T cell receptor beta chain was observed in a study of response to subunit inactivated influenza vaccine. The germline V gene has CDR1 LGHDT and CDR2 YNNKEL (reference sequence). The CDR3 contains 14 residues. V lost 4 bases to trimming and J lost 6 bases; unmatched junction nucleotides: 6. In its sample, this clonotype was seen a few times. Each CDR3 protein gets one entry after TCRdb re-called the RT-PCR reads with MiXCR. Of around 750,000 distinct CDR3 sequences in the sample, less than 25% were seen once. This clonotype was obtained from a man in his forties or fifties who received an inactivated influenza vaccine. This sample comprised PBMCs from blood, obtained 5 days after vaccination. This chain links TRBV3-1 with TRBJ1-2; TRBD1 matches 9 bases. The CDR3 spells CASSLAQGAHGYTF. Written as DNA, the CDR3 is TGTGCCAGCAGCCTCGCACAGGGGGCGCATGGCTACACCTTC.